This TCR beta chain was retrieved from a study of Graves' ophthalmopathy and Graves' hyperthyroidism (dated by TCRdb to between 2017 and 2018). With respect to the entire study: Hyperthyroidism was defined as stable when no progression to ophthalmopathy occurred within 18 months of follow-up. An independent validation cohort was composed of 18 hyperthyroidism patients and about 17 patients who later progressed from hyperthyroidism to ophthalmopathy. T-cell repertoires of thyroid tissue and blood were compared in several hyperthyroidism patients. After sampling, hyperthyroidism patients received methimazole starting at 30 mg daily, and ophthalmopathy patients received high-dose intravenous methylprednisolone. In total, 135 blood samples were TCR-sequenced: fewer than 50 ophthalmopathy, roughly 77 hyperthyroidism and around 17 hyperthyroidism-to-ophthalmopathy patients. The study used signatures of the TCR beta repertoire to tell Graves' ophthalmopathy apart from Graves' hyperthyroidism and to predict which patients would progress to ophthalmopathy. To explore V-J signatures distinguishing ophthalmopathy from hyperthyroidism, a discovery set of 100 patients (roughly 45 ophthalmopathy, 57 stable hyperthyroidism) was enrolled.

There are a few counts of this clonotype. Its binding antigen is unknown. No much larger clonotype is one base removed from it; base qualities were not supplied. Hyperthyroidism patients were newly diagnosed, were aged 18 to 65 years, and had a disease duration under 2 months. Patients with other autoimmune diseases, uncontrolled infections, pregnancy or lactation were excluded. Clinical symptoms, serum thyroxine, TRAb, thyroid ultrasound and orbital computed tomography were used for diagnosis. Total RNA was extracted using Trizol reagent, and RNA quality was checked on an Agilent 2100 Bioanalyzer. For repertoire sequencing, TCR beta CDR3 regions were amplified from RNA transcripts. The first round was an RT-PCR using HTBI primers with the Qiagen OneStep RT-PCR kit, and this first round was followed by a second-round multiplex PCR, then size selection and purification. The libraries underwent paired-end sequencing with 100 bp reads on an Illumina HiSeq2000. Per the original workflow: Reads were processed with SOAPnuke, discarding reads with adapters, uncalled bases, mean Phred below 15, or no exact constant-primer or identifier match. High-quality paired reads were merged with COPE v1.2.5. Unique nucleotide sequences were defined as clonotypes and aligned to IMGT TRB V, D and J references using MiTCR v1.1. Analysis was restricted to V-J combinations with a frequency above 0.0001, which covered 98% to 99.2% of repertoires. For each V-J combination, a TCR clonal expansion and chaos score was defined as F50 clonal expansion divided by the chaos observed in the TCRdist matrix. Welch's t-statistics and random forest were used to narrow the features down to around twelve V-J combinations, which were then fed into a naive Bayes classifier. The Morisita-Horn index was used to measure how similar the thyroid and blood repertoires were. Starting from the raw public reads, TCRdb applied fastp trimming at Q25, assembled clones with MiXCR and retained in-frame beta chains. Each CDR3 protein appears once, grouped with its most common genes and DNA. V and J calls and clone size were set by TCRdb, not the authors. For this sample the table gives more than 1,000,000 distinct CDR3 sequences, of which about 38% were detected only once. The ten largest clones capture 11% of the sample.

The investigation overall reported the following: Sample size was not predetermined statistically, and investigators were not blinded to group allocation. Ophthalmopathy was separated from stable hyperthyroidism by the 13-signature model with 87.88% sensitivity and 81% to 84% specificity in cross-validation and with 80%/75% in the test set. In validation, the model predicted ophthalmopathy progression with 55% to 71% sensitivity and about 73% specificity; roughly 11 predicted patients were CT-confirmed with GO in a median of approximately six months. Most of the expanded thyroid clonotypes with a frequency above 0.001 were also detected in blood, and it was suggested that the thyroid immune response may be reflected by blood repertoires.

From V the trimming removes 5 bases and from J it removes 10 bases, while the gene matches leave 10 bases of the junction unaccounted for. CDR1 MNHNY and CDR2 SVGAGI were looked up in the germline V gene (reference sequence). The CDR3, from cysteine to phenylalanine, totals 14 residues. The DNA shown is the 42-base CDR3, in frame from base 1. Sequenced sample: peripheral blood or thyroid tissue (not recorded which). This receptor was identified in an adult man with Graves' hyperthyroidism. Recombination joined TRBV6-6 with TRBJ1-2; 10 of the junction bases match TRBD1. The CDR3 region reads CASSTGQGDNVYTF. The DNA reads as follows: TGTGCCAGCAGTACCGGACAGGGGGATAACGTCTACACCTTC.